This T cell receptor (beta chain) is drawn from a study of CD8+ T cells in alopecia areata (dated by TCRdb to 2016 to 2019). In terms of the full investigation: Treated patients were enrolled in an open-label pilot trial of oral tofacitinib at 5 to 10 mg twice daily for moderate-to-severe alopecia areata. RNA came from the PAXgene miRNA kit for fixed scalp, the miRNeasy kit for PBMCs, and the RNeasy kit for mouse skin. Biopsies were taken from tofacitinib-treated patients at baseline and at 4 and 24 weeks of treatment, and a later scalp biopsy was taken in several of the tofacitinib-treated patients. Disease severity in treated patients was measured with the SALT score, which quantifies the percentage of affected scalp surface area. Clonality in the scalp was compared among normal scalp (n=4), patchy alopecia areata scalp (n=8), and alopecia totalis/universalis scalp (n=8). Human TCRbeta sequencing covered scalp tissue and sorted CD4+ and CD8+ peripheral blood T cells from patchy and totalis/universalis alopecia areata patients and healthy controls. Tofacitinib was given for 6 to 18 months, followed by 6 months of follow-up off drug to assess delayed response and recurrence. TCRbeta CDR3 regions were amplified by immunoSEQ multiplex PCR using 35 Vbeta forward and 13 Jbeta reverse primers. In both human patients and the C3H/HeJ mouse model, the study applied high-throughput TCRbeta sequencing to look at T cell clonal expansion in alopecia areata. Study-level results and caveats: Because the treated cohort was small and had only one nonresponder, larger studies are needed to examine links between baseline CD8+ expansion and response. Lesional scalp, especially in alopecia totalis/universalis, showed higher clonality and more expanded CD8+ clones than normal scalp, suggesting antigenic drive. Unlike mouse skin, which is dominated by gammadelta T cells, normal human skin has resident alphabeta T cells that are also sequenced, and this complicates analysis of the scalp TCR repertoire. Many expanded lesional clones were found to persist in scalp and blood during tofacitinib treatment, and relapse after treatment cessation may be partly explained by this persistence. Compared with mice, TCR sequences shared between patients were less clear, possibly partly because of HLA diversity across the patient population. Scalp clonality and the number of expanded CD8+ clones among the top 100 scalp clones were significantly decreased by tofacitinib.

Read against the paper, the sample's time point label means: 24 weeks on oral tofacitinib. Explained via the paper, the treatment or condition label denotes: oral pan-JAK inhibitor, 5-10 mg twice daily. From alopecia areata patients, peripheral blood was collected along with lesional scalp punch biopsies. After PBMCs were isolated by density centrifugation and stained for CD3, CD4 and CD8, a FACSAria was used to sort CD4+ and CD8+ T cells. Concerning this clone: The antigen it recognizes is unknown. The input lacks base qualities; no much larger clone sits a single base away.

Measured from the cysteine to the phenylalanine, the CDR3 is 16 residues long. The read is trimmed to its CDR3 DNA, 48 bases read in frame from base 1. V is trimmed back by 0 bases and J by 5 bases, and the junction contains 9 bases that no gene match accounts for. CDR1 and CDR2 were assigned from the germline V gene as LGHNA and YNFKEQ. Library generation was performed with the immunoSEQ multiplex PCR assay. To provide template for TCR sequencing, every sample had RNA extracted and reverse transcribed into cDNA. First-strand cDNA was synthesized using SuperScript III with a 2:1 mix of oligo-dT and random hexamers. Amplification bias was assessed with a synthetic immune receptor repertoire, and residual bias was removed computationally. In the paper's pipeline: Raw reads were preprocessed for error removal, and CDR3 was defined according to IMGT conventions as running from the conserved cysteine to phenylalanine. To get clonality, Shannon entropy was normalized by log2 of the number of productive unique TCRs and the result was subtracted from 1. Whether each scalp clone was CD4 or CD8 was inferred by checking scalp TCRbeta sequences against the CD4 and CD8 repertoires from sorted blood. TCRdb re-hosts the immuneACCESS table, in-frame sequences only. Its copies lack some clones; in the studies checked, an unresolved V gene accounts for under half of them, and the cause for the rest is not known. V, J and clone size are those of that table, while D and trimming were read from the DNA. The sample profile shows approximately 160,000 clones; around three fifths of them were found once. The top ten clonotypes cover 14% of the sample.

In this chain, TRBV4-2 is recombined with TRBJ2-5; 7 nucleotides in the junction match TRBD2. The input for sequencing was CD4+ T cells sorted from blood, taken at week 24, from a patient treated with tofacitinib. This clonotype originated in a human donor with alopecia areata. The nucleotide sequence reads TGTGCCAGCAGCCAAGAGTACGCGGGAGCCGGGGAGACCCAGTACTTC. Translated, this gives CASSQEYAGAGETQYF.